This T cell receptor (beta chain) was captured by sequencing in a study of T cell responses to AZD1222 COVID-19 vaccine. In the case of this clone: What it recognizes is unknown.

Data came from immunoSEQ multiplex PCR; TCRdb stores just in-frame clones and leaves some out. Here the sample spans roughly 200,000 clones, around 94% being singletons. General observations from the study: Researchers took repertoire samples only after the peak T cell response had come. Baseline testing showed seropositivity in only a handful of AZD1222 recipients. Most donors were white British and more were female, and clonal diversity was possibly underestimated. CD4 TCRs linked to vaccination spanned spike, dominating at 160-218 and 743-854.

The CDR3 covers 13 residues. V gave up 5 bases and J gave up 2 bases; unmatched junction bases: 2. Per the germline V gene, CDR1 is SGHTA and CDR2 is FQGNSA. The chain combines TRBV7-2 with TRBJ2-5; 7 nucleotides match TRBD1. This TCR was recovered from an adult who received the MenACWY meningococcal vaccine as a control. The sample in question was peripheral blood, obtained 28 days after the second dose of the MenACWY control vaccine. The CDR3 nucleotides read TGTGCCAGCAGCCGGGGACAGCAAGAGACCCAGTACTTC. Amino acid sequence: CASSRGQQETQYF. Drawing the rest from reference TRBV7-2 and TRBJ2-5, the complete variable domain is GAGVSQSPSNKVTEKGKDVELRCDPISGHTALYWYRQSLGQGLEFLIYFQGNSAPDKSGLPSDRFSAERTGGSVSTLTIQRTQQEDSAVYLCASSRGQQETQYFGPGTRLLVL.